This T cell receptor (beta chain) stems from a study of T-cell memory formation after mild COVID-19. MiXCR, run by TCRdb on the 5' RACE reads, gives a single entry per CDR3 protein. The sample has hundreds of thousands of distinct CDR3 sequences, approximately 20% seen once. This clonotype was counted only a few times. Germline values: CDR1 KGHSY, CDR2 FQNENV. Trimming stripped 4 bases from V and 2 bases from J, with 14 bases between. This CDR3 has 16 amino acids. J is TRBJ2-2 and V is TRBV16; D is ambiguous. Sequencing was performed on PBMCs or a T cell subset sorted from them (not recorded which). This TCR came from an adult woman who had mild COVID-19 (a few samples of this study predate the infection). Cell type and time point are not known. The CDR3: CASSPTTTLNTGELFF. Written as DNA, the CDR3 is TGTGCCAGCAGCCCCACCACTACGCTAAACACCGGGGAGCTGTTTTTT.